These 10 T cell receptor beta chains were sequenced from one sample in a study of identical twins. MiXCR was run by TCRdb on the 5' RACE reads, yielding one entry per CDR3 protein. The sample has 300,000 to 350,000 distinct CDR3 sequences, approximately 13% seen once. These data were also reused for a study on yellow fever vaccine responses in identical twins.

The sequencing sample was made of CD8+ T cells sorted from blood. These receptors originate from a young woman in good health.

This clonotype was found a few times. The chain couples TRBV20-1 to TRBJ2-7, with 10 bases identical to TRBD2. CDR1 DFQATT and CDR2 SNEGSKA come from the germline V gene (reference sequence). Trimming at V came to 5 bases and at J to 5 bases, leaving 15 bases not matched to a gene. The CDR3 has 16 residues. In DNA, the CDR3 is TGCAGTGCTGAGGGGCTAGCGGGAGCCAACTGGAACGAGCAGTACTTC. Translating it yields CSAEGLAGANWNEQYF.

This chain uses TRBV7-2 with TRBJ2-7, with D perhaps TRBD1 (5 bases). Trimming stripped 4 bases from V and 6 bases from J, with 16 bases between. The CDR3 sequence is 14 residues long. Germline V gene lookup returns CDR1 SGHTA and CDR2 FQGNSA. The CDR3 loop is CASSSTVPPIEQYV. Written as DNA, the CDR3 is TGTGCCAGCAGCTCGACAGTCCCACCCATCGAGCAGTACGTC.

The rearrangement links TRBV27 to TRBJ2-7, with TRBD2 matching 9 bases. The J segment lost 1 base and the V segment lost 6 bases, leaving 10 bases of the junction unmatched. Germline V CDR1 and CDR2: MNHEY, SMNVEV (reference sequence). This CDR3 spans 16 amino acids. The CDR3, as DNA: TGTGCCAGCAGGTGGGGAGCTAGCGGGAATTCCTACGAGCAGTACTTC. It encodes CASRWGASGNSYEQYF.

This clonotype showed up many times. The rearrangement links TRBV5-1 to TRBJ1-1; D not resolved. The CDR3 runs 14 residues. Germline values: CDR1 SGHRS, CDR2 YFSETQ. V was cut by 1 base and J by 1 base, with 8 bases left in between. The CDR3 DNA follows: TGCGCCAGCAGCTTGATAGGGAGGAACACTGAAGCTTTCTTT. Translating gives CASSLIGRNTEAFF.

The CDR3 DNA reads as TGTGCCAGCAGTACCCTCCCCCGGCGACAGTGGAACACCGGGGAGCTGTTTTTT. It codes for CASSTLPRRQWNTGELFF. The genes are TRBV11-2 and TRBJ2-2; perhaps TRBD1 as D (5 bases). The V end was cut by 6 bases, the J end by 1 base, with 21 bases between. Germline V gene data show CDR1 as SGHAT and CDR2 as FQNNGV. The CDR3 is 18 amino acids.

This clonotype was recorded a few times. The V and J genes are TRBV9 and TRBJ2-1; 8 bases line up with TRBD2. The germline gives CDR1 SGDLS, CDR2 YYNGEE. This CDR3 comprises 16 residues. V shed 1 base, J shed 0 bases, and the junction held 3 bases outside the gene matches. The CDR3 loop is CASSVNSGSSYNEQFF. The CDR3 DNA is TGTGCCAGCAGCGTAAACAGCGGGAGCTCCTACAATGAGCAGTTCTTC.

This clonotype was detected a few times. The junction does not match germline at one end; this may be a read error. The chain uses TRBV20-1 and TRBJ2-1; 9 bases line up with TRBD1. Germline assignment: CDR1 DFQATT and CDR2 SNEGSKA (reference sequence). CDR3 length: 16 residues. CDR3 residues: CGARDPDRGKYNEQFF. CDR3 DNA sequence: TGCGGTGCTAGAGATCCGGACAGGGGTAAATACAATGAGCAGTTCTTC.

This clonotype was detected a few times. This CDR3 is CASSPRDSANYGYTF. CDR3 nucleotides: TGCGCCAGCAGCCCCAGGGACAGCGCTAACTATGGCTACACCTTC. The V gene is TRBV5-1, the J gene TRBJ1-2, with 7 bases aligning to TRBD1. V lost 4 bases, J lost 0 bases, and 6 bases stayed unmatched. Germline V gives CDR1 SGHRS, CDR2 YFSETQ. The length of the CDR3 is 15 residues.

This clonotype was detected a few times. The chain carries TRBV20-1 and TRBJ1-1, with D hard to call. The CDR3 is 12 amino acids. In germline, CDR1 is DFQATT, CDR2 SNEGSKA (reference sequence). The V end lost 5 bases, the J end lost 4 bases, and 11 bases lay between the germline ends. CDR3 sequence: CSAEHFGTEAFF. In DNA form, the CDR3 reads TGCAGTGCTGAACATTTCGGCACTGAAGCTTTCTTT.

This chain connects TRBV15 to TRBJ1-1; D is ambiguous. V was clipped by 4 bases and J by 6 bases, with 6 bases between them. The CDR3 loop spans 11 amino acids. Germline CDR1 reads LNHNV; CDR2 reads YYDKDF (reference sequence). The CDR3 is CATSTGAEAFF. CDR3 in DNA: TGTGCCACCAGCACAGGCGCTGAAGCTTTCTTT.